This is a list of T cell receptor beta chains from one sample in a study of B cell selection in AIRE deficiency. Only in-frame clones appear in the TCRdb table, and some are missing; sequencing was by immunoSEQ multiplex PCR. This table holds roughly 25,000 clones, around 95% found once. Sequencing was performed on CD4+CD127+ conventional T cells sorted from PBMCs. The receptors derive from a human donor in good health. CDR3s include the opening cysteine and the closing phenylalanine or tryptophan. For some rows the clone size is stated as once, few or many, or as a class when expanded; others skip it.

v_gene: TRBV6-5
abundance: NA
j_gene: TRBJ2-7
CDR3aa: CASNWTVCYEQYF

v_gene: TRBV10-3
abundance: NA
j_gene: TRBJ1-2
CDR3aa: CAIAGQGMYGYTF

v_gene: TRBV2
abundance: NA
j_gene: TRBJ1-6
CDR3aa: CASSELREGSPLHF

v_gene: TRBV5-6
abundance: NA
j_gene: TRBJ2-7
CDR3aa: CASRDNPSDEQYF

v_gene: TRBV5-6
abundance: NA
j_gene: TRBJ1-1
CDR3aa: CASSFQIGTEAFF

v_gene: TRBV27
abundance: NA
j_gene: TRBJ2-1
CDR3aa: CASYESRTSGASYNEQFF

v_gene: TRBV6-6
abundance: NA
j_gene: TRBJ1-1
CDR3aa: CASSSDSLNTEAFF

v_gene: TRBV18
abundance: NA
j_gene: TRBJ1-1
CDR3aa: CASSGQKGDTEAFF

v_gene: TRBV27
abundance: NA
j_gene: TRBJ1-1
CDR3aa: CASNRGGAWREAFF

v_gene: TRBV18
abundance: once
j_gene: TRBJ2-1
CDR3aa: CASSPPTGTSEQFF

v_gene: TRBV9
abundance: once
j_gene: TRBJ2-1
CDR3aa: CASSVQGAPNEQFF

v_gene: TRBV29-1
abundance: once
j_gene: TRBJ2-3
CDR3aa: CSVEVGGVGDTQYF

v_gene: TRBV5-1
abundance: NA
j_gene: TRBJ2-5
CDR3aa: CASSAGTGPTQETQYF

v_gene: TRBV6-1
abundance: NA
j_gene: TRBJ2-5
CDR3aa: CASSSFPGPQETQYF

v_gene: TRBV6-5
abundance: NA
j_gene: TRBJ2-7
CDR3aa: CASSRNTGLHEQYF

v_gene: TRBV4-2
abundance: NA
j_gene: TRBJ2-5
CDR3aa: CASSQGGRAQETQYF

v_gene: TRBV7-7
abundance: NA
j_gene: TRBJ2-5
CDR3aa: CASRDRGQETQYF

v_gene: TRBV6-5
abundance: NA
j_gene: TRBJ2-2
CDR3aa: CATRLAGGSGELFF